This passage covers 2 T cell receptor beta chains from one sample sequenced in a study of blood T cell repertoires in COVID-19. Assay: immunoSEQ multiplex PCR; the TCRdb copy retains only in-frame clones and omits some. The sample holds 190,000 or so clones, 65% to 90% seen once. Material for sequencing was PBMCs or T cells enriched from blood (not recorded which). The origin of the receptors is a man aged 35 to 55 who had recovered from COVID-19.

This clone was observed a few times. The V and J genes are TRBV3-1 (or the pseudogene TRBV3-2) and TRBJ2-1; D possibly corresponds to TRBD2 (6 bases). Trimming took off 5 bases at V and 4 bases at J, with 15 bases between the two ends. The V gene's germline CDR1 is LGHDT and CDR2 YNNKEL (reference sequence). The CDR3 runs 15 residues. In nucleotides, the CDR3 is TGTGCCAGCAGCTCCACCGGGACTTCTTACAATGAGCAGTTCTTC. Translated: CASSSTGTSYNEQFF.

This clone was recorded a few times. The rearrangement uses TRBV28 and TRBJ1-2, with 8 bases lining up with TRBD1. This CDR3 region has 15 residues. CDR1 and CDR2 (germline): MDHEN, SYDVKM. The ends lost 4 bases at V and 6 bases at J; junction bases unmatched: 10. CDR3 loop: CASSWGQGAVDGYTF. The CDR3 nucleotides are TGTGCCAGCAGTTGGGGGCAGGGGGCGGTTGATGGCTACACCTTC.